Described below is a single T cell receptor beta chain sequence and its context. The antigen it binds to is not known. The record has no base qualities; no much larger clone is one base away. Preparation of the library involved the immunoSEQ multiplex PCR assay. For most patients, genomic DNA was isolated with the Qiagen DNeasy Blood and Tissue Kit and shipped frozen to Adaptive Biotechnologies for TCR sequencing. Adaptive Biotechnologies carried out high-throughput TCR-beta CDR3 sequencing of genomic DNA for most patients. The original pipeline was this. TCR sequencing data were retrieved from Adaptive's ImmunoSEQ software for 18 patients, whereas three other patients were processed with MiXCR and VDJtools. To correct CD4 versus CD8 sorting errors, sequences present in both subsets at a frequency ratio below 5:1 were removed. CDR3 nucleotide sequences shared between donor and recipient were removed because their origin could not be assigned. To be classed as alloreactive, a clone needed at least 2-fold expansion over unstimulated cells and a minimum CFSE-low frequency of 0.002% (template counts) or 0.001% (read counts). Mappable clones were those detected in sequenced pre-transplant spleen, lymph node, or MLR CFSE-low populations of the donor or recipient. Cumulative frequency of alloreactive clones was calculated as a percentage of all sequences weighted by copy number. TCRdb provides this immuneACCESS table in a form limited to in-frame rearrangements. Some clones are lacking; in checked studies, under half of them reflect an unresolved V gene, and why the rest are absent is not known. That table is the source of V, J and clone size, and D and trimming were worked out from the DNA. The sample has 60,000 to 90,000 clones on record, less than 95% of them singletons. Clones ranked in the top ten supply 1.3% of the sample.

The sample comes from a study of graft-versus-host responses after intestinal transplantation (dated by TCRdb to about 2021). Notes on the research overall: Multivisceral, liver-intestinal, or isolated intestinal transplants were received by the recipients. Alloreactive clones were identified by sequencing pre-transplant mixed lymphocyte reaction products and comparing them with unstimulated pre-transplant donor and recipient T cells. All recipients received anti-thymocyte globulin induction followed by maintenance tacrolimus and steroids for around three years. A peak of at least 4% donor T cells among recipient peripheral blood mononuclear cells was the definition used for donor T cell macrochimerism. Of the 20 to 30 intestinal transplant recipients enrolled in the cohort, one of whom was a retransplant, a few patients without pretransplant specimens were excluded. Graft-versus-host and host-versus-graft alloreactive T cell clones were tracked in the graft, circulation and bone marrow after intestinal transplantation using bulk TCR-beta CDR3 sequencing. Rather than going through the commercial service, samples from three later patients were sequenced in-house on an Illumina MiSeq and processed with MiXCR.

From V the trimming removes 1 base and from J it removes 4 bases, while the gene matches leave 10 bases of the junction unaccounted for. The CDR3 sequence holds 17 residues, the cysteine and phenylalanine included. The kept DNA is CDR3 alone, 51 bases in frame from the first base. CDR1 and CDR2 are drawn from the germline V gene: SGHTA, FQGNSA. Per the publication, the time point label means: cells obtained before transplantation from donor or recipient. CD3+CD4+ and CD3+CD8+ populations were FACS-sorted from unstimulated pre-transplant donor and recipient cells taken from spleen or lymph nodes. Here is what the overall study found, with its caveats: Early after transplant, peak levels of circulating GvH clones were associated with declines in HvG clones. The relatively low number and heterogeneity of intestinal transplant patients limited the conclusions. In the allografts of patients with donor T cell macrochimerism, GvH to HvG T cell clonal ratios were high. GvH clones turned up in recipient bone marrow, with some appearing earlier in ileal mucosa or blood, a pattern consistent with an intestinal mucosal origin.

The V and J genes are TRBV7-2 and TRBJ1-2, and 9 junctional nucleotides match TRBD1. This receptor was obtained from a human donor who received an intestinal transplant. The sequencing here drew on unstimulated CD8+ T cells sorted from spleen or lymph node cells, taken before intestinal transplant. The CDR3 protein: CASSLEGGQGRFYGYTF. The DNA sequence is TGTGCCAGCAGCTTAGAGGGGGGACAGGGTCGGTTCTATGGCTACACCTTC.